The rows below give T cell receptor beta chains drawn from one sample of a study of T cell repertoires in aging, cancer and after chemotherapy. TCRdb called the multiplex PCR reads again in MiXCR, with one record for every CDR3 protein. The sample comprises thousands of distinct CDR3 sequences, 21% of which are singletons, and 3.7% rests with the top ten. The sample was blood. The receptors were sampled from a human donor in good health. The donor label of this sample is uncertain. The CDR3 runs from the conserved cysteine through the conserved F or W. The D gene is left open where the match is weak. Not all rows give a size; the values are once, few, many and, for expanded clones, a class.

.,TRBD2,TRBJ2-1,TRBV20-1,TGCAGTGCTAGACCTTTGGCGGGGGGGGGGTGGGAGCAGTTCTTC,CSARPLAGGGWEQFF
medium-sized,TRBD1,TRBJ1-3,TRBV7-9,TGTGCCAGCAGCTTAGCGAAAGGGACAGGAAGCTCTGGAAACACCATATATTTT,CASSLAKGTGSSGNTIYF
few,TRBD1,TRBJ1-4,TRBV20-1,TGCAGTGCTAGAGATCAGGGGGCGGCGGAAAAACTGTTTTTT,CSARDQGAAEKLFF
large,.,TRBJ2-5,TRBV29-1,TGCAGCGTCAGGGGGGGGCAAGAGACCCAGTACTTC,CSVRGGQETQYF
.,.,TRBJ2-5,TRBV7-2,TGTGCCAGCAGCTTTAATGGGGGAGAGACCCAGTACTTC,CASSFNGGETQYF
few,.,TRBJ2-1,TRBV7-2,TGTGCCAGCAGCTTAGGACTAAATGAGCAGTTCTTC,CASSLGLNEQFF
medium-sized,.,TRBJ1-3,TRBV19,TGTGCCAGTACTCACAGGGTTTTGAGAAACACCATATATTTT,CASTHRVLRNTIYF
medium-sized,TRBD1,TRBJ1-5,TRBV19,TGTGCCAGTAGTACGACAGGGAGCAATCAGCCCCAGCATTTT,CASSTTGSNQPQHF
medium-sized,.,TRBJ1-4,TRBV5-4,TGTGCCAGCAGCTTGGGAGGGGATGAAAAACTGTTTTTT,CASSLGGDEKLFF
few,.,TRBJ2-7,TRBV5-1,TGCGCCAGCAGCAAACGGACTGGTCGAGGGGAAGAGCAGTACTTC,CASSKRTGRGEEQYF
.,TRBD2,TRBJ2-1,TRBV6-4,TGTGCCAGCAGGCGAGACCCCGCGGGGGGGGATGAGCAGTTCTTC,CASRRDPAGGDEQFF
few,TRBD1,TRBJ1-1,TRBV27,TGTGCCAGCAGTCGAAAAACAGGGGGTCGGACTGAAGCTTTCTTT,CASSRKTGGRTEAFF
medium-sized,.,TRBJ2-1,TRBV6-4,TGTGCCAGCAGTGAGGGACTTTGGAATGAGCAGTTCTTC,CASSEGLWNEQFF
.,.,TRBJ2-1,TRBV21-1,TGTGCCAGCAGCCACCAAAGGGGCTTTGAGCAGTTCTTC,CASSHQRGFEQFF
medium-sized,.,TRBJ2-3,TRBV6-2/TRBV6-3,TGTGCCAGCAGTAGGCGGGACACAGATACGCAGTATTTT,CASSRRDTDTQYF
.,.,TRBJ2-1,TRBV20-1,TGCAGTGGTCAGGCGGGGTTTGAGCAGTTCTTC,CSGQAGFEQFF
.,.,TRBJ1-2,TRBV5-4,TGTGCCAGCAGCTTTGGGCGACACCCCTATGGCTACACCTTC,CASSFGRHPYGYTF
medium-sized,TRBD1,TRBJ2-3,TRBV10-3,TGTGCCATACGACAGGGCGTTGGGCCAAGAGATACGCAGTATTTT,CAIRQGVGPRDTQYF
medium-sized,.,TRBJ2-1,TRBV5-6,TGTGCCAGCAGCCAAGGGATTATCTACAATGAGCAGTTCTTC,CASSQGIIYNEQFF
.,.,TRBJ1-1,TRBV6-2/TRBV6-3,TGTGCCAGCAGGCCGTATAACACTGAAGCTTTCTTT,CASRPYNTEAFF
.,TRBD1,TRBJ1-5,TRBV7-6,TGTGCCAGCAGCTTAGGACAGGGTGCGAATCAGCCCCAGCATTTT,CASSLGQGANQPQHF
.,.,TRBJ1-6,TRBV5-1,TGCGCCAGTAGACGGGATAATTCACCCCTCCACTTT,CASRRDNSPLHF
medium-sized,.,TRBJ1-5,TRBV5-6,TGTGCCAGCAGCTTGAGGTTCGCAGGGAATCAGCCCCAGCATTTT,CASSLRFAGNQPQHF
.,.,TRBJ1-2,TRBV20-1,TGCAGTGCGACCGGGGCGAATACGGTCGGAGGCTACACCTTC,CSATGANTVGGYTF
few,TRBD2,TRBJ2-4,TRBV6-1,TGTGCCAGCAGTGGGGGGGGAGGGGTAGCCAAAAACATTCAGTACTTC,CASSGGGGVAKNIQYF
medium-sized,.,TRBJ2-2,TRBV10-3,TGTGCCATCAGTGGGAGGACACCAAACACCGGGGAGCTGTTTTTT,CAISGRTPNTGELFF
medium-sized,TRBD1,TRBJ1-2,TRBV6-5,TGTGCCAGCAGTCGCACAGGGGGCTTGACCTATGGCTACACCTTC,CASSRTGGLTYGYTF
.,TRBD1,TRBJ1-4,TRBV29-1,TGCAGCGGACAGGGGGCGGCGGAAAAACTGTTTTTT,CSGQGAAEKLFF
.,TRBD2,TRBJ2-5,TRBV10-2,TGCGCCAGCGGGACTAGCGGGGGGGAGGGGACCCAGTACTTC,CASGTSGGEGTQYF
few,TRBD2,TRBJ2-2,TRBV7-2,TGTGCCAGCAGCCCGGGGGGGGGGACCGGGGAGCTGTTTTTT,CASSPGGGTGELFF
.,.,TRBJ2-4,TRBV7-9,TGTGCCAGCAGCTTAGTTTTTGCGATAGTCGCCAAAAACATTCAGTACTTC,CASSLVFAIVAKNIQYF
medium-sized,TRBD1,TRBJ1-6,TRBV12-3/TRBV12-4,TGTGCCAGCAGTCGGACAGGGGGCAGTTCACCCCTCCACTTT,CASSRTGGSSPLHF
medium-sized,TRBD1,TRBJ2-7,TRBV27,TGTGCCAGCAGTCCAGGAGACAGGGGACGAGGTGTTGAGCAGTACTTC,CASSPGDRGRGVEQYF
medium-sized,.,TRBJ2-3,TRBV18,TGTGCCAGCTCACCCGGAGCGGCTAGCACAGATACGCAGTATTTT,CASSPGAASTDTQYF
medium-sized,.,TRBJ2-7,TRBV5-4,TGTGCCAGCAGCTTGGACGGGCTGAGCTCCTACGAGCAGTACTTC,CASSLDGLSSYEQYF
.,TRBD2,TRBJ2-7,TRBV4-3,TGTGCCAGCAGCCAAGGGAGCGGGGGTGGGTCGGAGCAGTACTTC,CASSQGSGGGSEQYF
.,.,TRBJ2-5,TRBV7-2,TGTGCCAGCAGCTTAGTCCCCGGGGAGACCCAGTACTTC,CASSLVPGETQYF
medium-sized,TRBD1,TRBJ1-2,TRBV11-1,TGTGCCAGCAGCCCCTCTCGGACAGGGGACGGCTACACCTTC,CASSPSRTGDGYTF
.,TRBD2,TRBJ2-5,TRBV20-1,TGCAGTGCTAGAACGGGGTTGGCTAGCGGGGTGCGAGAGACCCAGTACTTC,CSARTGLASGVRETQYF
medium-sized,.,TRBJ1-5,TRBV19,TGTGCCAGTAGAGGCATGATTAGCAATCAGCCCCAGCATTTT,CASRGMISNQPQHF
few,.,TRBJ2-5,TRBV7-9,TGTGCCAGCAGCTTTGCAGGCGGGACCCAGTACTTC,CASSFAGGTQYF
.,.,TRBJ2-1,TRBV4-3,TGCGCCAGCAGCCAAGATTCGGGCGGGGCCGCCTACAATGAGCAGTTCTTC,CASSQDSGGAAYNEQFF
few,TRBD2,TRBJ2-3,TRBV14,TGTGCCAGCAGCCTAAGAGGCGGGGGGGCGGCAGATACGCAGTATTTT,CASSLRGGGAADTQYF
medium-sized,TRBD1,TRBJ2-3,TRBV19,TGTGCCAGTAGTTTCCGGGACAGGGGGAACTCGCCAGATACGCAGTATTTT,CASSFRDRGNSPDTQYF
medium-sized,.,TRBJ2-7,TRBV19,TGTGCCAGTAGTCTCAGGGACGCTTACGAGCAGTACTTC,CASSLRDAYEQYF
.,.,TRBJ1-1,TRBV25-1,TGTGCCAGCAGTGAAGGGCCAGCGAACACTGAAGCTTTCTTT,CASSEGPANTEAFF
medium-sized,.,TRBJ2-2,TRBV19,TGTGCCAGTAGCGGACCTCGCCGGACCCACACCGGGGAGCTGTTTTTT,CASSGPRRTHTGELFF
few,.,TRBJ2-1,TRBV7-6,TGTGCCAGCAGCTTTACATCGGGGAGAGGTTCCAATGAGCAGTTCTTC,CASSFTSGRGSNEQFF
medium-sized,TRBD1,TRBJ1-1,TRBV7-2,TGTGCCAGCAGCCCTAGGGACAGGGGCTCGAACACTGAAGCTTTCTTT,CASSPRDRGSNTEAFF
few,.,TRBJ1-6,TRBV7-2,TGTGCCAGCAGCTTTGGGGGACGGATCAATTCACCCCTCCACTTT,CASSFGGRINSPLHF
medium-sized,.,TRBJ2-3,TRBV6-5,TGTGCCAGCAGTTACGAGAGCACAGATACGCAGTATTTT,CASSYESTDTQYF
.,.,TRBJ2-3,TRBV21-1,TGTGCCAGCAGCAAAGCTATAAATAGCGGTTCTAGCACAGATACGCAGTATTTT,CASSKAINSGSSTDTQYF
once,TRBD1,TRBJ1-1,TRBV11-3,TGTGCCAGCAGCTTAAGCCGGACAGGGGACGCTTTCTTT,CASSLSRTGDAFF
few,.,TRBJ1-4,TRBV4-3,TGCGCCAGCAGCGAAGAATCGGGATTGGGGGGAAGGTTCTTTAAGCTGTTTTTT,CASSEESGLGGRFFKLFF